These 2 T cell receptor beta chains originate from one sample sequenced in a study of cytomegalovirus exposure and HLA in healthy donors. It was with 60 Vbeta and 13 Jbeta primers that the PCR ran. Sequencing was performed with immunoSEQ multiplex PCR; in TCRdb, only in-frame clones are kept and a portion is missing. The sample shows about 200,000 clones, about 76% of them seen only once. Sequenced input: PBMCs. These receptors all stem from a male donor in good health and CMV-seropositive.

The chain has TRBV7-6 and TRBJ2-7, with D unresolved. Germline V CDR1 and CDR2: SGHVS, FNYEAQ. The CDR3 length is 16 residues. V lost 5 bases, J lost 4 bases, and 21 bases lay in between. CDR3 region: CASSPAGAPDSYEQYF. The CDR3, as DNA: TGTGCCAGCAGCCCCGCCGGAGCCCCCGACTCTTACGAGCAGTACTTC.

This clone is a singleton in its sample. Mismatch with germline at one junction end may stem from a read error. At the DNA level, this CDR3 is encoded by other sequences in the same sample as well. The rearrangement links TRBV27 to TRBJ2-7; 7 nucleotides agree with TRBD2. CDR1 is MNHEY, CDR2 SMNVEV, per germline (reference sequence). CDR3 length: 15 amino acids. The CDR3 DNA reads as TGTGCTAGCAGTTTAGGTTGGGGGGGAGGCTACGAGCAGTACTTC. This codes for CASSLGWGGGYEQYF.